Listed below are T cell receptor beta chains from one sample, sequenced in a study of cytomegalovirus exposure and HLA in healthy donors. Some clones are missing from TCRdb's copy, which holds only in-frame ones; the method was immunoSEQ multiplex PCR. The table has about 270,000 clones, roughly 90% seen once; the top ten hold roughly 4%. Sequenced input: PBMCs. All receptors come from a man aged 35 to 55 in good health and CMV-seropositive. Each CDR3 is given with its conserved first and last residue. Some rows have no size entry. The others give once, few or many, or a class for an expanded clone.

TRBJ1-5,15,-,TRBV18,CASSGEQGRDQPQHF
TRBJ2-1,18,-,TRBV4-2,CASSQGTSGRARYNEQFF
TRBJ2-3,14,-,TRBV16,CASSQPTVSDTQYF
TRBJ2-3,14,once,TRBV6-5,CASKPGQETDTQYF
TRBJ1-2,14,once,TRBV29-1,CSVDDRGRRYGYTF
TRBJ2-1,16,once,TRBV11-2,CASSPRGVFFYNEQFF
TRBJ1-5,16,-,TRBV7-9,CASSSILTGGNQPQHF
TRBJ2-1,15,-,TRBV18,CASSPGLAGVNEQFF
TRBJ2-7,15,-,TRBV9,CASSVGSSGAGEQYF
TRBJ2-3,16,-,TRBV7-2,CASSFRRDSPTDTQYF
TRBJ2-3,15,-,TRBV7-3,CASSLTGQGVRTQYF
TRBJ1-2,14,-,TRBV27,CASSPTTLFYGYTF
TRBJ2-5,14,-,TRBV6-1,CASSSQKTQETQYF
TRBJ1-2,13,-,TRBV27,CATRPGMGYGYTF
TRBJ2-2,19,once,TRBV30,CAWAGIRLAGGPWTGELFF
TRBJ2-7,14,-,TRBV7-7,CASSLAHGSYEQYF
TRBJ2-1,14,-,TRBV7-2,CASRSAGGGNEQFF
TRBJ2-5,11,few,TRBV28,CASSPQETQYF
TRBJ1-5,15,-,TRBV19,CASTGAQGFNQPQHF
TRBJ1-2,14,many,TRBV6-6,CASSYGADKYGYTF
TRBJ1-5,15,-,TRBV19,CASRVTVYSNQPQHF
TRBJ2-7,14,-,TRBV5-1,CASSLVGRWYEQYF
TRBJ2-7,13,-,TRBV30,CAWQLARPYEQYF
TRBJ1-1,15,-,TRBV6-5,CASSRDRARDTEAFF
TRBJ1-1,17,-,TRBV18,CASSPSTVGLGNTEAFF
TRBJ2-7,14,-,TRBV28,CASRTPSGTYEQYF
TRBJ2-7,16,-,TRBV7-3,CASSPGVAGASYEQYF
TRBJ1-2,13,few,TRBV7-9,CASSPHQGNGYTF
TRBJ2-7,15,-,TRBV7-9,CASSQTSGSSYEQYF
TRBJ2-7,17,-,TRBV5-4,CASSKGPAGTVTYEQYF
TRBJ2-3,15,few,TRBV11-2,CASSLGGIKTDTQYF
TRBJ2-7,15,-,TRBV7-9,CASSLETGGLYEQYF